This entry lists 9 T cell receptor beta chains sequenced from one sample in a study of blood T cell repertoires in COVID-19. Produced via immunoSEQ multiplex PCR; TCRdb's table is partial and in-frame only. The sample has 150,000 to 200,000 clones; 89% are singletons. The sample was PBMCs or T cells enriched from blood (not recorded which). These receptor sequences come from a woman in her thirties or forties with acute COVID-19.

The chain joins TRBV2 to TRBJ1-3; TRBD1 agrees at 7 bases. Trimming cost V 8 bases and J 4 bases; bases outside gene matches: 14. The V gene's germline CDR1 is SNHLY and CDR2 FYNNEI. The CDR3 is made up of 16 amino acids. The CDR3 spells CASAPSGGYGGNTIYF. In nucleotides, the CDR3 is TGTGCCAGCGCCCCCTCAGGGGGGTATGGGGGAAACACCATATATTTT.

The CDR3 reads CAWSFSSSGSAETQYF. CDR3 DNA: TGTGCCTGGAGTTTCTCATCTAGCGGGTCAGCAGAGACCCAGTACTTC. The chain recombines TRBV30 with TRBJ2-5, with 8 nucleotides matching TRBD2. Germline values: CDR1 GTSNPN, CDR2 SVGIG (reference sequence). This CDR3 is 16 amino acids long. Trimming took 2 bases from V and 4 from J; bases not matched to a gene: 12.

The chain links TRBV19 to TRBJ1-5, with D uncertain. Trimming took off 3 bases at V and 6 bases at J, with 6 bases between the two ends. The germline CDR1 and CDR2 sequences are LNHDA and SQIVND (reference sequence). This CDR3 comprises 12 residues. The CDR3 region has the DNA TGTGCCAGTAGTATTGTCGGTCAGCCCCAGCATTTT. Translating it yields CASSIVGQPQHF.

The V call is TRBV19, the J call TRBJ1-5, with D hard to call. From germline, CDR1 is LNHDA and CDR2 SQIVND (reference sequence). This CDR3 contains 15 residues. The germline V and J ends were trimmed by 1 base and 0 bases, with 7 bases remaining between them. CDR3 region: CASSIVAVSNQPQHF. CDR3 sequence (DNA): TGTGCCAGTAGTATAGTGGCAGTTAGCAATCAGCCCCAGCATTTT.

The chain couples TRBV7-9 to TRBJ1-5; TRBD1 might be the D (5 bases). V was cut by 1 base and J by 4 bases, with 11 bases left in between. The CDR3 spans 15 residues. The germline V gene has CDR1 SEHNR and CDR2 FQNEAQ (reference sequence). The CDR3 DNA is TGTGCCAGCAGCTTAGGGGGGACTGGTAATCAGCCCCAGCATTTT. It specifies CASSLGGTGNQPQHF.

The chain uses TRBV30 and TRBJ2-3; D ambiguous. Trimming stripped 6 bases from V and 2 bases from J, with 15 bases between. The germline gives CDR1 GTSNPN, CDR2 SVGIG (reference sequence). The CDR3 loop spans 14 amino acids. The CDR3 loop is CACKEGVSTDTQYF. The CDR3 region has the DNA TGTGCCTGCAAAGAAGGAGTTTCCACAGATACGCAGTATTTT.

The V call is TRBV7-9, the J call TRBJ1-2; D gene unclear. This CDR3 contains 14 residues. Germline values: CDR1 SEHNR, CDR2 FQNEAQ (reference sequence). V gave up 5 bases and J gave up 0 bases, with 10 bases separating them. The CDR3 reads CASSLLVANYGYTF. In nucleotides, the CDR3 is TGTGCCAGCAGCCTACTGGTAGCTAACTATGGCTACACCTTC.

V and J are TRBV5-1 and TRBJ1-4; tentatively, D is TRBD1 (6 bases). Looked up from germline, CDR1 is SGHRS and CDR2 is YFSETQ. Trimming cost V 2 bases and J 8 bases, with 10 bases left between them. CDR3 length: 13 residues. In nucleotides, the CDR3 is TGCGCCAGCAGCTTAGCAGGGGCGGAAAAACTGTTTTTT. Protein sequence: CASSLAGAEKLFF.

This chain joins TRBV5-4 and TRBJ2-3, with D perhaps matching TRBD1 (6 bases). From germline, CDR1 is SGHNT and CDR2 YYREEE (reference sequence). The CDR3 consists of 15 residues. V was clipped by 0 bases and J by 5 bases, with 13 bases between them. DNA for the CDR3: TGTGCCAGCAGCTTGGAACCAGGGGCGCGAGATACGCAGTATTTT. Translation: CASSLEPGARDTQYF.